This T cell receptor beta chain was sequenced for a study of tumor-infiltrating lymphocytes in localized non-small cell lung cancer. Germline V gene sequence: CDR1 SGHAT, CDR2 FQDESV (reference sequence). The CDR3 is 18 amino acids. Deletions cut 5 bases from V and 2 bases from J, with 25 bases between. Profiling relied on immunoSEQ multiplex PCR, and the TCRdb table lists in-frame clones only, not all of them. The sample shows under 15,000 clones, roughly 70% of them seen only once. The receptor was isolated from a human donor with non-small cell lung cancer. Sequences were obtained from lung tumor tissue. The chain uses TRBV11-1 and TRBJ2-7; D possibly corresponds to TRBD1 (6 bases). CDR3 amino acids: CASSGPRHDRRGAYEQYF. The DNA for the CDR3 is TGTGCCAGCAGCGGCCCCCGTCATGACAGGCGAGGGGCCTACGAGCAGTACTTC.